Here is one T cell receptor (beta chain) with its context. Its antigen is not known. CDR1 is ENHRY and CDR2 is SYGVKD in the germline V gene. V was pared by 4 bases and J by 3 bases, with 19 bases between. The CDR3 length is 16 residues. They isolated at least 7 million PBMCs from each sample. The second PCR ran roughly 7 to 12 cycles with a sample-barcoded 5' primer and J-beta primers. No fewer than 3 million CDR3-containing paired-end reads came from each sample. TCRdb fed the 5' RACE reads into MiXCR, producing one record per CDR3 protein. This sample carries over a million distinct CDR3 sequences, roughly 45% of them seen once, and the ten largest clones take 15% to 20%. This specimen comes from a study of blood T cells in healthy people across ages. General study findings and limits: Long-lived and aged donors differed, with more naive CD4+ cells and higher diversity in the long-lived.

J is TRBJ2-7 and V is TRBV10-3, with D possibly being TRBD1 (5 bases). The sequenced sample consisted of blood. This clonotype originated in a woman aged 60 to 75 in good health. The CDR3 reads CAISGQQTVPYYEQYF. As DNA, the CDR3 is TGTGCCATCAGTGGCCAGCAGACAGTTCCCTACTACGAGCAGTACTTC.